A single sample gave rise to the 5 T cell receptor beta chains below, sequenced in a study of shared clonotypes between healthy human individuals. Naive-designated CD8 cells lacked CD45RO, were positively enriched for CCR7, and omitted terminally differentiated effector memory CD45RA+ cells. Here immunoSEQ multiplex PCR was the method, and the copy in TCRdb shows in-frame clones only, minus some. The data show about 2 million clones, roughly 94% seen once. Sample: naive CD8+ T cells sorted from blood. The source is a young man in good health.

As regards this clone: Other DNA sequences in the sample encode the same CDR3. This rearrangement joins TRBV11-2 to TRBJ2-7; D uncertain. V dropped 1 base and J dropped 3 bases, with 7 bases sitting between them. The CDR3 spans 13 residues. Germline-derived CDR1 and CDR2 are SGHAT and FQNNGV. The CDR3 DNA sequence: TGTGCCAGCAGCTTAGGGGTCGGCTACGAGCAGTACTTC. It encodes CASSLGVGYEQYF.

The chain carries TRBV27 and TRBJ2-7; tentatively, D is TRBD1 (6 bases). Germline CDR1 is MNHEY and CDR2 is SMNVEV (reference sequence). This CDR3 region has 13 residues. V was clipped by 6 bases and J by 3 bases, with 12 bases between them. The CDR3 region is CASSPGHHYEQYF. The CDR3 nucleotides are TGTGCCAGCAGCCCGGGACACCACTACGAGCAGTACTTC.

As concerns this clone: Compared with germline, one end of the junction differs, possibly owing to a read error. This chain joins TRBV5-1 and TRBJ2-7; TRBD2 matches at 8 bases. The CDR3 sequence is 15 residues long. Germline V gene sequence: CDR1 SGHRS, CDR2 YFSETQ. The CDR3 bases are TGCGCCAGCAGCTTGGCTCTAGCGGGTGCCTACGAGCAGCACTTC. This gives the protein CASSLALAGAYEQHF.

The CDR3 region is CASSYSGTPQYEQYF. CDR3 DNA sequence: TGTGCCAGCAGTTACTCGGGGACACCCCAATACGAGCAGTACTTC. The chain joins TRBV6-6 to TRBJ2-7; D is possibly TRBD1 (6 bases). Trimming took off 0 bases at V and 4 bases at J, with 13 bases between the two ends. The CDR3 totals 15 residues. The V gene's germline CDR1 is MNHNY and CDR2 SVGAGI (reference sequence).

This sequence joins TRBV4-1 and TRBJ2-1; 7 nucleotides align to TRBD1. This CDR3 is built from 12 residues. The V gene's germline CDR1 is MGHRA and CDR2 YSYEKL. The V segment lost 4 bases and the J segment 10 bases; nucleotides outside the gene matches: 4. DNA of the CDR3: TGCGCCAGCAGCCTAACAGGGGAGGAGCAGTTCTTC. As protein: CASSLTGEEQFF.